Shown below are 28 T cell receptor beta chains from a single sample sequenced in a study of OX40 agonist ivuxolimab in advanced cancers. The assay was immunoSEQ multiplex PCR, and TCRdb's table has in-frame clones only and misses some. The sample holds around 49,000 clones, around nine tenths seen once. Sequences were derived from CD4+ or CD8+ T cells sorted from blood, sampled in a trial of the OX40 agonist ivuxolimab. These receptors were obtained from an adult with an advanced solid tumor such as melanoma, head and neck, liver or kidney cancer.

The V call is TRBV15, the J call TRBJ1-2; no firm D call. The germline V gene has CDR1 LNHNV and CDR2 YYDKDF (reference sequence). V was trimmed by 0 bases and J by 6 bases, leaving 8 bases between them. The CDR3 is made up of 13 amino acids. The CDR3 nucleotides are TGTGCCACCAGCAGAGAGATCGACGATGGCTACACCTTC. It encodes CATSREIDDGYTF.

The rearrangement links TRBV21-1 to TRBJ2-2; the table's D call, TRBD2, was not checked against the DNA. TRBV21-1 is a known pseudogene. The CDR3 spans 16 residues. The DNA for the CDR3 is TGTGCCAGCACCACTGCTTGTCGGGAGGGAATCGGGGAGCTGTTTTTT. Amino acid sequence: CASTTACREGIGELFF.

This clone was seen a single time. The chain is built from TRBV27 and TRBJ1-5; weak D call: TRBD1 (5 bases). The CDR3 loop spans 14 amino acids. Germline assignment: CDR1 MNHEY and CDR2 SMNVEV (reference sequence). With 7 bases removed from V and 7 bases from J, the gap between germline ends came to 17 bases. CDR3 nucleotides: TGTGCCAGCAACTTGCGGGGCCCGGGGCAGCCCCAGCATTTT. Protein: CASNLRGPGQPQHF.

J is TRBJ1-1 and V is TRBV7-6; a possible D gene is TRBD1 (5 bases). V lost 1 base and J lost 4, with 13 bases in between. The CDR3 consists of 15 residues. CDR1 is SGHVS and CDR2 is FNYEAQ in the germline V gene. The CDR3 nucleotides read TGTGCCAGCAGCTTAGATCCAGGGCGGAGCACTGAAGCTTTCTTT. The encoded protein is CASSLDPGRSTEAFF.

The chain employs TRBV30 and TRBJ2-7; possibly TRBD1 or TRBD2 for D (5 bases each). The CDR3 has 13 residues. CDR1 is GTSNPN, CDR2 SVGIG, per germline (reference sequence). Between the trimmed V and J ends, which lost 8 bases and 4 bases, there was a span of 18 bases. The CDR3 loop reads CAGSGSSPYEQYF. For the CDR3, the DNA is TGTGCCGGGTCAGGGAGTTCCCCTTACGAGCAGTACTTC. Supplemented by reference TRBV30 and TRBJ2-7, the full variable domain reads SQTIHQWPATLVQPVGSPLSLECTVEGTSNPNLYWYRQAAGRGLQLLFYSVGIGQISSEVPQNLSASRPQDRQFILSSKKLLLSDSGFYLCAGSGSSPYEQYFGPGTRLTVT.

The rearrangement links TRBV27 to TRBJ2-7; D might be TRBD1 (7 bases). The CDR3 has 11 amino acids. Germline CDR1 is MNHEY and CDR2 is SMNVEV (reference sequence). V gave up 8 bases and J gave up 12 bases, with 17 bases separating them. This chain's CDR3 is CASESGQGVYF. DNA for the CDR3: TGTGCCAGCGAAAGCGGGCAGGGGGTGTACTTC.

The rearrangement uses TRBV11-3 and TRBJ2-7; unclear D gene. The CDR3 contains 17 residues. Deletions cut 4 bases from V and 3 bases from J, with 22 bases between. Germline assignment: CDR1 SGHNT and CDR2 YENEEA. The CDR3 sequence: CASSSSTRRRNRYEQYF. Written as DNA, the CDR3 is TGTGCCAGCAGCTCCTCTACCCGACGGCGCAACCGCTACGAGCAGTACTTC.

V usage is TRBV28 and J usage is TRBJ2-7, with no clear D. Trimming left V 7 bases short and J 4 bases short, with 11 bases between. Germline loops: CDR1 MDHEN, CDR2 SYDVKM. CDR3 length: 12 residues. The CDR3 DNA reads as TGTGCCAGCACCGACATCCATTACGAGCAGTACTTC. It codes for CASTDIHYEQYF.

The rearrangement links TRBV19 to TRBJ1-1; D is unresolved. The CDR3 covers 14 residues. The germline V gene has CDR1 LNHDA and CDR2 SQIVND (reference sequence). The V end was cut by 5 bases, the J end by 2 bases, with 12 bases between. DNA of the CDR3: TGTGCCAGTAGTCCCTCCCCGGGTAACACTGAAGCTTTCTTT. Translating it yields CASSPSPGNTEAFF.

The chain combines TRBV4-3 with TRBJ2-7; D not certain. The CDR3 consists of 13 residues. V was cut by 0 bases and J by 6 bases, with 9 bases left in between. Germline CDR1 and CDR2: LGHNA and YSLEER. CDR3 protein: CASSQDMGPEQYF. CDR3 DNA: TGCGCCAGCAGCCAAGATATGGGCCCCGAGCAGTACTTC.

For the CDR3, the DNA is TGCGCCAGCAGGGAAGACCCACTTTACGAGCAGTACTTC. Its translation: CASREDPLYEQYF. The rearrangement links TRBV5-1 to TRBJ2-7; unclear D gene. This CDR3 has 13 amino acids. V was shortened by 5 bases and J by 4 bases, with 13 bases between the two germline ends. Germline V gives CDR1 SGHRS, CDR2 YFSETQ. Using reference TRBV5-1 and TRBJ2-7 for the parts outside the CDR3, the full variable domain is KAGVTQTPRYLIKTRGQQVTLSCSPISGHRSVSWYQQTPGQGLQFLFEYFSETQRNKGNFPGRFSGRQFSNSRSEMNVSTLELGDSALYLCASREDPLYEQYFGPGTRLTVT.

The V gene is TRBV19, the J gene TRBJ1-1; 7 bases line up with TRBD1. The J segment lost 0 bases and the V segment lost 11 bases, leaving 12 bases of the junction unmatched. The CDR3 has 15 residues. Germline CDR1 is LNHDA and CDR2 is SQIVND (reference sequence). Written as DNA, the CDR3 is TGTGCCTGCTCCCCGGCGGGACAGATGAACACTGAAGCTTTCTTT. Protein: CACSPAGQMNTEAFF.

CDR3 loop: CASSQADLGAFYEQYF. CDR3 nucleotides: TGCGCCAGCAGCCAAGCGGATCTGGGCGCATTCTACGAGCAGTACTTC. This chain connects TRBV4-1 to TRBJ2-7; D gene unclear. The length of the CDR3 is 16 residues. Trimming shortened V by 1 base and J by 3 bases, and 16 bases separated the two germline ends. Germline CDR1 and CDR2: MGHRA and YSYEKL.

The chain links TRBV27 to TRBJ1-5, with D perhaps matching TRBD1 (6 bases). This CDR3 spans 16 amino acids. The V gene's germline CDR1 is MNHEY and CDR2 SMNVEV (reference sequence). Deletions cut 6 bases from V and 3 bases from J, with 18 bases between. The CDR3 bases are TGTGCCAGCAGGCCCGGGGGCAGGGGTTACAATCAGCCCCAGCATTTT. Translating gives CASRPGGRGYNQPQHF.

This clone was observed once. The junction shows a germline mismatch at one end, possibly a read error. J is TRBJ2-3 and V is TRBV7-7, with TRBD1 matching over 11 bases. Germline assignment: CDR1 SSHAT and CDR2 FNYEAQ (reference sequence). The CDR3 length is 15 residues. The DNA for the CDR3 is TGTGCTAGCAGCTTCGGACAGGGGGCAACAGATACGCAGTATTTT. It specifies CASSFGQGATDTQYF.

The chain couples TRBV9 to TRBJ1-1; TRBD1 is a possible D gene (6 bases). Trimming removed 4 bases from V and 8 bases from J, with 24 bases in between. The germline V gene has CDR1 SGDLS and CDR2 YYNGEE. The CDR3 is 16 amino acids. CDR3 coding DNA: TGTGCCAGCAGCAAAGTTTCCAGGGTGTGGGGACACGAAGCTTTCTTT. Encoded protein: CASSKVSRVWGHEAFF.

This chain links TRBV14 with TRBJ2-2; possibly TRBD2 for D (5 bases). The ends were cut back, 4 bases at V and 2 bases at J, with 11 bases in the middle. The germline V gene encodes CDR1 SGHDN and CDR2 FVKESK. CDR3 size: 15 residues. In nucleotides, the CDR3 is TGTGCCAGCAGCCGAACGGAGGATAACACCGGGGAGCTGTTTTTT. Protein sequence: CASSRTEDNTGELFF.

The V and J genes are TRBV18 and TRBJ1-1; a weak D match, TRBD1 (5 bases). CDR1 KGHSH and CDR2 LQKENI come from the germline V gene. CDR3 size: 15 residues. Trimming took off 3 bases at V and 0 bases at J, with 11 bases between the two ends. CDR3 in amino acids: CASSPLGGLNTEAFF. As DNA, the CDR3 is TGTGCCAGCTCACCCCTCGGGGGTTTGAACACTGAAGCTTTCTTT. The full variable domain, rest sourced from reference TRBV18 and TRBJ1-1, is NAGVMQNPRHLVRRRGQEARLRCSPMKGHSHVYWYRQLPEEGLKFMVYLQKENIIDESGMPKERFSAEFPKEGPSILRIQQVVRGDSAAYFCASSPLGGLNTEAFFGQGTRLTVV.

The chain employs TRBV6-4 and TRBJ1-1; TRBD1 matches 8 bases. CDR3 length: 12 residues. The V gene end was trimmed by 10 bases and the J gene end by 7 bases; junction bases not matched to a gene: 8. CDR1 MRHNA and CDR2 SNTAGT come from the germline V gene. In DNA form, the CDR3 reads TGTGCCACGCGCACAGGGGGGAGTGAAGCTTTCTTT. Translated, it gives CATRTGGSEAFF.

V gene TRBV27 combines with J gene TRBJ2-7; D unresolved. V gave up 5 bases and J gave up 5 bases, with 10 bases separating them. The length of the CDR3 is 12 residues. Germline V gives CDR1 MNHEY, CDR2 SMNVEV (reference sequence). Here the CDR3 DNA reads TGTGCCAGCAGTACCAACAACAACGAGCAGTACTTC. Its protein product is CASSTNNNEQYF.

V usage is TRBV9 and J usage is TRBJ2-5; D might be TRBD1 (6 bases). CDR1 is SGDLS, CDR2 YYNGEE, per germline. The length of the CDR3 is 16 residues. V was clipped by 3 bases and J by 6 bases, with 21 bases between them. The CDR3 DNA sequence: TGTGCCAGCAGCGATAACAGGGATACCAAGAGAAAGACCCAGTACTTC. Protein sequence: CASSDNRDTKRKTQYF.

The CDR3 reads CASSLVGGTSYEQYF. Written as DNA, the CDR3 is TGTGCCAGCAGCTTAGTCGGGGGGACCTCCTACGAGCAGTACTTC. The chain employs TRBV7-9 and TRBJ2-7; 7 positions agree with TRBD2. The length of the CDR3 is 15 residues. Germline CDR1 is SEHNR and CDR2 is FQNEAQ (reference sequence). J gave up 0 bases and V 1 base, and 3 bases lay outside the gene matches.

J is TRBJ2-1 and V is TRBV4-3, with D perhaps assigned TRBD1 or TRBD2 (5 bases each). V was trimmed by 4 bases and J by 6 bases, leaving 16 bases between them. The V gene's germline CDR1 is LGHNA and CDR2 YSLEER. The CDR3 extends over 15 amino acids. CDR3 sequence reads: CASSPDPWGPNEQFF. The CDR3 nucleotides read TGCGCCAGCAGCCCAGACCCATGGGGACCCAATGAGCAGTTCTTC.

This rearrangement joins TRBV6-5 to TRBJ1-6; 8 bases fit TRBD1. V shed 6 bases and J 10 bases; nucleotides not matched to a gene: 8. Germline loops: CDR1 MNHEY, CDR2 SVGAGI. CDR3 length: 14 amino acids. CDR3 sequence: CASRPDRGRSPLHF. DNA for the CDR3: TGTGCCAGCAGACCTGACAGGGGTCGCTCACCCCTCCACTTT.

The V call is TRBV7-9, the J call TRBJ1-4; unclear D gene. V lost 5 bases and J lost 0, with 7 bases in between. CDR1 and CDR2 (germline): SEHNR, FQNEAQ (reference sequence). The CDR3 is made up of 14 amino acids. The CDR3 DNA reads TGTGCCAGCAGCCATTTATCAACTAATGAAAAACTGTTTTTT. Translation gives CASSHLSTNEKLFF.

The J gene is TRBJ1-1, the V gene TRBV6-5; no clear D gene. Germline-derived CDR1 and CDR2 are MNHEY and SVGAGI. The CDR3 extends over 14 amino acids. Deletions cut 2 bases from V and 4 bases from J, with 11 bases between. CDR3 residues: CASSYLEGGTEAFF. The CDR3 DNA is TGTGCCAGCAGTTACCTCGAGGGAGGCACTGAAGCTTTCTTT.

This clone showed up many times. The chain recombines TRBV29-1 with TRBJ1-1, with D uncertain. CDR1 is SQVTM and CDR2 is ANQGSEA in the germline V gene. V was clipped by 6 bases and J by 3 bases, with 17 bases between them. The CDR3 runs to 14 residues. The CDR3 region is CSVLGRVADTEAFF. The CDR3 DNA reads as TGCAGCGTCCTTGGGCGGGTTGCGGACACTGAAGCTTTCTTT.

This clone was counted once. This chain uses TRBV13 with TRBJ1-4; 9 bases line up with TRBD1. Per germline, CDR1 PRHDT and CDR2 FYEKMQ (reference sequence). Losses at the gene ends were 5 bases for V and 0 bases for J; bases not matched to a gene: 10. The CDR3 extends over 18 amino acids. This CDR3 reads CASSPGGTGGATNEKLFF. Written as DNA, the CDR3 is TGTGCCAGCAGCCCCGGGGGTACAGGGGGCGCAACTAATGAAAAACTGTTTTTT.